The TCR beta chain under discussion was sequenced for a study of CD8 T cells in Susac syndrome. Whole-study results and caveats: It was acknowledged in the study that the number of individuals who were included in its TCR sequencing and HLA analysis was relatively small. Where Susac syndrome CD4+ T cell repertoires were concerned, no clonal expansion was evident.

With respect to this clonotype: What it binds is unknown.

CD8+ and CD4+ T cells were negatively isolated; TEMRA cells were FACS-enriched. The CDR3 loop spans 13 amino acids. V dropped 7 bases and J dropped 4; count of bases not matched to a gene: 9. The germline CDR1 and CDR2 sequences are DFQATT and SNEGSKA (reference sequence). RNA amounts of roughly 0.5 to 1 ug underwent reverse transcription with random hexamers. TCRdb fed the immunoSEQ multiplex PCR reads into MiXCR, producing one record per CDR3 protein. This table holds around 150,000 distinct CDR3 sequences, almost 96% found once. Sequenced material: CD4+ T cells from PBMCs. The chain couples TRBV20-1 to TRBJ2-7; 8 positions match TRBD2. The origin of this receptor is a human donor with Susac syndrome. The CDR3: CSGRPGGAYEQYF. Here the CDR3 DNA reads TGCAGTGGAAGACCGGGGGGGGCGTACGAGCAGTACTTC.